The TCR beta chain under discussion was sequenced for a study of blood T cells in healthy people across ages. Study-wide results and limits: While age rose, TCR beta diversity per million T cells dropped in a roughly linear way. Compared with aged donors, long-lived donors showed fewer expanded clones, suggesting selection. Bulk PBMC profiling left naive and antigen-experienced comparisons inconclusive.

PCR was performed a second time for about 7 to 11 cycles using a sample-barcoded 5' primer and a J-beta primer mix. Each CDR3 protein gets one entry after TCRdb re-called the 5' RACE reads with MiXCR. The repertoire includes hundreds of thousands of distinct CDR3 sequences, more than 40% of them detected once, and under 20% sits in the top ten. The V end lost 3 bases, the J end lost 12 bases, and 12 bases lay between the germline ends. CDR3 length: 12 residues. In germline, CDR1 is SGHRS, CDR2 YFSETQ. A word on this clonotype: Its target is unknown.

The chain joins TRBV5-1 to TRBJ1-4; no clear D gene. Specimen: blood. This sequence originates from a man in his sixties in good health. CDR3 coding DNA: TGCGCCAGCAGCTCCAGACCTCCAGAACTGTTTTTT. Protein: CASSSRPPELFF.